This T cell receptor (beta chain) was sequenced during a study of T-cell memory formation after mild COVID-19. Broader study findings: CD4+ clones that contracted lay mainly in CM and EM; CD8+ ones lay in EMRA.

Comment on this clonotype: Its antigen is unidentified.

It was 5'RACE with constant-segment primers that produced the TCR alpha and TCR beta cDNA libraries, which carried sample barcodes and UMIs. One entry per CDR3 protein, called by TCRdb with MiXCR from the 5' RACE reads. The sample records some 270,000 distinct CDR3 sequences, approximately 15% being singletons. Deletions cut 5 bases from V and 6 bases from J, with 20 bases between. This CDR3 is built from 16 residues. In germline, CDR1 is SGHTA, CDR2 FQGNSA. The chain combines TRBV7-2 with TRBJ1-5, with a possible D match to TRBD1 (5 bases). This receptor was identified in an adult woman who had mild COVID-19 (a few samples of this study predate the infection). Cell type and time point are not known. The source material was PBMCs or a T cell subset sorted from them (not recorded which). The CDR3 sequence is CASSAAGTAVGQPQHF. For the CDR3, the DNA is TGTGCCAGCAGCGCGGCCGGGACGGCGGTAGGTCAGCCCCAGCATTTT. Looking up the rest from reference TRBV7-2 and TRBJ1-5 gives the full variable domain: GAGVSQSPSNKVTEKGKDVELRCDPISGHTALYWYRQSLGQGLEFLIYFQGNSAPDKSGLPSDRFSAERTGGSVSTLTIQRTQQEDSAVYLCASSAAGTAVGQPQHFGDGTRLSIL.